The present TCR beta chain was sequenced within a study of naive CD8 T cells in extremely preterm neonates. CDR1 and CDR2 (germline): LGHNA, YNFKEQ. The CDR3 has 13 residues. Trimming took 1 base from V and 5 from J, leaving 8 bases between them. Clones were read by immunoSEQ multiplex PCR, and TCRdb kept only the in-frame ones, dropping some. There are 8,000 or so clones in the sample; roughly 98% occur only once, and approximately 0.38% lies in the top ten. Cord blood came from elective full-term cesareans at 37-41 weeks without labor or membrane rupture. This rearrangement joins TRBV4-2 to TRBJ1-1; D possibly corresponds to TRBD1 (5 bases). The source material was naive CD8+ T cells from cord blood. The TCR was taken from a newborn in good health. The DNA of the CDR3 is TGTGCCAGCAGCCAAGGGGGGGAAACTGAAGCTTTCTTT. It specifies CASSQGGETEAFF.